These 13 T cell receptor beta chains share one sample of origin, sequenced in a study of T-cell reconstitution after alpha-beta-depleted transplantation in children. Library preparation (for TCRbeta) was performed with unique molecular identifiers. MiXCR, run by TCRdb on the PCR reads, gives a single entry per CDR3 protein. This sample has about a million distinct CDR3 sequences, with about 30% found just once. Sequencing used PBMCs, mostly from graft donor cells, obtained 360 days after TCRalphabeta/CD19-depleted stem cell transplant. The source is a boy younger than two who had a stem cell transplant for SCID, so the T cells may come from the graft donor.

This clonotype has only a few counts. The V gene is TRBV7-2, the J gene TRBJ2-1; no firm D call. Trimming left V 5 bases short and J 5 bases short, with 22 bases between. This CDR3 contains 17 residues. Germline assignment: CDR1 SGHTA and CDR2 FQGNSA. Written as DNA, the CDR3 is TGTGCCAGCAGCCTACTCGCCGGGTTCCCGGCCCACAATGAGCAGTTCTTC. The encoded protein is CASSLLAGFPAHNEQFF.

The chain carries TRBV28 and TRBJ1-2, with D possibly matching TRBD1 (6 bases). Between the trimmed V and J ends, which lost 8 bases and 3 bases, there was a span of 10 bases. The CDR3 totals 12 residues. Per the germline V gene, CDR1 is MDHEN and CDR2 is SYDVKM. CDR3 bases: TGTGCCAGCGTGGACAGTCACTATGGCTACACCTTC. Amino acids: CASVDSHYGYTF.

The chain employs TRBV5-1 and TRBJ1-1; 8 positions match TRBD1. Losses at the gene ends were 3 bases for V and 1 base for J; bases not matched to a gene: 8. The length of the CDR3 is 16 residues. Per the germline V gene, CDR1 is SGHRS and CDR2 is YFSETQ. CDR3 loop: CASSSGQGARNTEAFF. The CDR3 bases are TGCGCCAGCAGCTCCGGCCAGGGGGCGCGGAACACTGAAGCTTTCTTT. Looking up the rest from reference TRBV5-1 and TRBJ1-1 gives the full variable domain: KAGVTQTPRYLIKTRGQQVTLSCSPISGHRSVSWYQQTPGQGLQFLFEYFSETQRNKGNFPGRFSGRQFSNSRSEMNVSTLELGDSALYLCASSSGQGARNTEAFFGQGTRLTVV.

This sequence joins TRBV20-1 and TRBJ1-3, with D uncertain. The CDR3 runs 15 residues. CDR1 and CDR2 from the germline V gene are DFQATT and SNEGSKA (reference sequence). V was shortened by 6 bases and J by 0 bases, with 15 bases between the two germline ends. This CDR3 is CSANYEENSGNTIYF. Written as DNA, the CDR3 is TGCAGTGCCAATTACGAGGAGAACTCTGGAAACACCATATATTTT.

This clonotype has more than one count but fewer than ten. CDR3 region: CASSEHGTSYNEQFF. The CDR3 DNA is TGTGCCAGCAGTGAACACGGGACATCTTACAATGAGCAGTTCTTC. V and J are TRBV2 and TRBJ2-1, with D possibly being TRBD1 (6 bases). Germline V lookup: CDR1 SNHLY, CDR2 FYNNEI. Trimming shortened V by 2 bases and J by 4 bases, and 12 bases separated the two germline ends. The CDR3 runs 15 residues.

This clonotype was recorded a few times. The chain carries TRBV6-5 and TRBJ1-2; D may be TRBD1 (6 bases). With 2 bases removed from V and 1 base from J, the gap between germline ends came to 11 bases. The CDR3 is 15 amino acids. Looked up from germline, CDR1 is MNHEY and CDR2 is SVGAGI. The CDR3 nucleotides are TGTGCCAGCAGTTACCGGACAGAGCTTAACTATGGCTACACCTTC. Translating gives CASSYRTELNYGYTF.

The chain has TRBV7-8 and TRBJ2-6; D may correspond to TRBD1 or TRBD2 (6 bases each). This CDR3 is 18 amino acids long. Looked up from germline, CDR1 is SGHVS and CDR2 is FQNEAQ. V was trimmed by 2 bases and J by 0 bases, leaving 14 bases between them. CDR3: CASSLHGGSISGANVLTF. The DNA for the CDR3 is TGTGCCAGCAGCTTACACGGGGGCTCCATCTCTGGGGCCAACGTCCTGACTTTC.

V gene TRBV29-1 combines with J gene TRBJ1-1; weak D call: TRBD1 (5 bases). This CDR3 spans 13 amino acids. Germline CDR1 is SQVTM and CDR2 is ANQGSEA. Trimming pared 7 bases from V and 0 bases from J, leaving 12 bases between. The CDR3 coding sequence is TGCAGCGGCGTGAGGGGCATGAACACTGAAGCTTTCTTT. This translates into CSGVRGMNTEAFF. The full variable domain, rest sourced from reference TRBV29-1 and TRBJ1-1, is SAVISQKPSRDICQRGTSLTIQCQVDSQVTMMFWYRQQPGQSLTLIATANQGSEATYESGFVIDKFPISRPNLTFSTLTVSNMSPEDSSIYLCSGVRGMNTEAFFGQGTRLTVV.

The genes are TRBV4-2 and TRBJ2-2; D remains ambiguous. There are 14 residues in the CDR3. With 4 bases removed from V and 6 bases from J, the gap between germline ends came to 12 bases. Germline CDR1 and CDR2: LGHNA and YNFKEQ. The CDR3 sequence: CASSLDPHSGELFF. CDR3 nucleotide sequence: TGTGCCAGCAGCCTTGATCCCCACTCCGGGGAGCTGTTTTTT.

The V and J genes are TRBV4-2 and TRBJ2-4; 11 positions agree with TRBD2. V lost 1 base, J lost 3 bases, and 5 bases stayed unmatched. CDR1 LGHNA and CDR2 YNFKEQ come from the germline V gene. This CDR3 comprises 17 residues. In DNA, the CDR3 is TGTGCCAGCAGCCAAGTGACTAGCGGGACCAGCAAAAACATTCAGTACTTC. This translates into CASSQVTSGTSKNIQYF.

This clonotype was detected only a few times. The gene calls are TRBV5-1 and TRBJ1-1, with 8 bases that match TRBD1. Trimming at V came to 1 base and at J to 5 bases, leaving 13 bases not matched to a gene. CDR3 length equals 17 residues. Germline CDR1 SGHRS, CDR2 YFSETQ. CDR3 in amino acids: CASSLPLTGAVTTEAFF. The CDR3 DNA sequence: TGCGCCAGCAGCTTGCCCCTGACAGGGGCGGTCACAACTGAAGCTTTCTTT.

This clonotype was detected only a few times. The chain combines TRBV27 with TRBJ2-7; 7 bases align to TRBD1. The CDR3 contains 16 residues. CDR1 and CDR2 from the germline V gene are MNHEY and SMNVEV (reference sequence). Losses at the gene ends were 7 bases for V and 4 bases for J; bases not matched to a gene: 16. This CDR3 is CASTISAGTEIYEQYF. Written as DNA, the CDR3 is TGTGCCAGCACTATTTCCGCCGGGACAGAGATTTACGAGCAGTACTTC.

This clonotype was counted a few times. The chain couples TRBV5-5 to TRBJ1-4; no clear D gene. This CDR3 is built from 13 residues. V lost 2 bases to trimming and J lost 8 bases, with 10 bases between them. Germline-derived CDR1 and CDR2 are SGHKS and YYEKEE (reference sequence). The CDR3 protein is CASSFRREEKLFF. The CDR3 DNA reads TGTGCCAGCAGCTTTCGTAGGGAGGAAAAACTGTTTTTT.